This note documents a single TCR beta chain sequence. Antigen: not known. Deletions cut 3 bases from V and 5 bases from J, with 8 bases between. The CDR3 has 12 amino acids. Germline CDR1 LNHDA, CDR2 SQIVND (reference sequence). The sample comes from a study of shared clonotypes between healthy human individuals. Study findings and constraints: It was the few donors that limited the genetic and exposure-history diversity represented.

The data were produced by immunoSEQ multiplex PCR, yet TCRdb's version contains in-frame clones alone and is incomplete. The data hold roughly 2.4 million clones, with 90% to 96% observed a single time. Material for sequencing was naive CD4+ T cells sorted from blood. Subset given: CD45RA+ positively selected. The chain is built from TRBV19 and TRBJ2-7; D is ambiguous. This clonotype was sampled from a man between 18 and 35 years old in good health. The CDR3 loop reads CASSIKGHEQYF. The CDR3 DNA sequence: TGTGCCAGTAGTATTAAGGGCCACGAGCAGTACTTC. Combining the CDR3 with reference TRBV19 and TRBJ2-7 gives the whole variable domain DGGITQSPKYLFRKEGQNVTLSCEQNLNHDAMYWYRQDPGQGLRLIYYSQIVNDFQKGDIAEGYSVSREKKESFPLTVTSAQKNPTAFYLCASSIKGHEQYFGPGTRLTVT.